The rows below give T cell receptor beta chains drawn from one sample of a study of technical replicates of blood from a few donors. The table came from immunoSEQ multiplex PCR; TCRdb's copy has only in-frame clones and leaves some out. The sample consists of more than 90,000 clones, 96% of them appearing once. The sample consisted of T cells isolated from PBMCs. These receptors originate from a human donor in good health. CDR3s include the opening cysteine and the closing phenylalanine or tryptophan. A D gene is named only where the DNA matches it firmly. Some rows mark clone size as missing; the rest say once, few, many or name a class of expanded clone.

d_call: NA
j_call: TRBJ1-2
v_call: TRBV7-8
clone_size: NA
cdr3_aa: CASSSTVFDYGYTF
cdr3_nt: TGTGCCAGCAGCTCCACAGTGTTTGACTATGGCTACACCTTC

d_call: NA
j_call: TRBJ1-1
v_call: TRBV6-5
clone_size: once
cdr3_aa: CASSETGRATEAFF
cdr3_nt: TGTGCCAGCAGTGAGACCGGGCGGGCCACTGAAGCTTTCTTT

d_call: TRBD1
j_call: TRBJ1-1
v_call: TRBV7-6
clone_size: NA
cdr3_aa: CASSKVDRAQALNTEAFF
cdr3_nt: TGTGCCAGCAGCAAAGTGGACAGGGCCCAAGCTTTGAACACTGAAGCTTTCTTT

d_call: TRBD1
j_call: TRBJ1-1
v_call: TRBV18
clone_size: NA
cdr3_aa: CASSPGQGTNTEAFF
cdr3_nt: TGTGCCAGCTCCCCAGGACAGGGTACGAACACTGAAGCTTTCTTT

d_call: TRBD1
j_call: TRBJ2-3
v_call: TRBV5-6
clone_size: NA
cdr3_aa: CASSFQDRRTDTQYF
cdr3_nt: TGTGCCAGCAGCTTTCAGGACAGGCGGACAGATACGCAGTATTTT

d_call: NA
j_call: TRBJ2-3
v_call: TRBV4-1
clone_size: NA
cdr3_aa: CASSQGWGPDTQYF
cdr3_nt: TGCGCCAGCAGCCAAGGGTGGGGGCCAGATACGCAGTATTTT

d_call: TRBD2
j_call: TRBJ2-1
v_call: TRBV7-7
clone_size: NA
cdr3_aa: CASSLRLAGANEQFF
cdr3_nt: TGTGCCAGCAGCCTAAGACTAGCGGGAGCGAATGAGCAGTTCTTC

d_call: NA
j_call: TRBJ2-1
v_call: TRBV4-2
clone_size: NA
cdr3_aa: CASSPENRPGLSLYNEQFF
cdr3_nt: TGTGCCAGCAGCCCAGAAAACCGACCGGGACTCAGCCTCTACAATGAGCAGTTCTTC

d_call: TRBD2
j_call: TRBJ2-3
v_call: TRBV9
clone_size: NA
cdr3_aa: CASSVGGLAGGPRTDTQYF
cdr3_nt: TGTGCCAGCAGCGTAGGAGGACTAGCGGGAGGGCCACGCACAGATACGCAGTATTTT

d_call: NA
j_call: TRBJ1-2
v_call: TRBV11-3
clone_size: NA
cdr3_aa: CASSFGRSNYGYTF
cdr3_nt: TGTGCCAGCAGCTTTGGCAGGTCTAACTATGGCTACACCTTC

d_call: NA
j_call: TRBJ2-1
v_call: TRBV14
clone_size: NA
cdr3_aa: CASSPAAGRSYNEQFF
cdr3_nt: TGTGCCAGCAGTCCAGCGGCGGGGCGATCCTACAATGAGCAGTTCTTC

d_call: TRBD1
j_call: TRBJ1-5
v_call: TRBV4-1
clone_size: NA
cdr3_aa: CASSQDGQGTYSNQPQHF
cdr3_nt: TGCGCCAGCAGCCAAGATGGACAGGGCACTTATAGCAATCAGCCCCAGCATTTT

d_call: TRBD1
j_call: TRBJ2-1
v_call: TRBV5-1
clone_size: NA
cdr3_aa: CASEKGTGIYNEQFF
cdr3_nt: TGCGCCAGCGAAAAAGGGACAGGGATCTACAATGAGCAGTTCTTC

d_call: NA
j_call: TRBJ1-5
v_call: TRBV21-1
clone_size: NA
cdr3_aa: CASTRQASNQPQHF
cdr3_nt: TGTGCCAGCACTAGACAGGCGAGCAATCAGCCCCAGCATTTT

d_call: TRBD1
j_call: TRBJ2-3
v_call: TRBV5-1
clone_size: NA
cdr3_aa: CASTLQGGPADTQYF
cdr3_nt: TGCGCCAGCACCTTACAGGGGGGCCCTGCAGATACGCAGTATTTT

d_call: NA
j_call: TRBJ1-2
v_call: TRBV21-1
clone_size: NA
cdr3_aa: CASPVEGKQTPNYGYTF
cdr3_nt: TGTGCCAGTCCTGTTGAGGGCAAGCAAACCCCCAACTATGGCTACACCTTC

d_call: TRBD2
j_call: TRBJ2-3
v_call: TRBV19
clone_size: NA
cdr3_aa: CASSVFNARTSSTDTQYF
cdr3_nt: TGTGCCAGTAGTGTATTCAATGCCCGGACTAGCAGCACAGATACGCAGTATTTT

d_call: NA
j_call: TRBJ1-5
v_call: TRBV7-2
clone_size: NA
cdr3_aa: CASSRGQYSNQPQHF
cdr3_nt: TGTGCCAGCAGCCGCGGACAGTATAGCAATCAGCCCCAGCATTTT

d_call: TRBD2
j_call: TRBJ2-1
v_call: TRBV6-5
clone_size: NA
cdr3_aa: CASRGIAGDEQFF
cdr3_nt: TGTGCCAGCAGGGGAATAGCGGGAGATGAGCAGTTCTTC

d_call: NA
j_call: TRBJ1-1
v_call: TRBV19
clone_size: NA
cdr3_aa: CASNEALNTEAFF
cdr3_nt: TGTGCCAGTAATGAAGCTTTGAACACTGAAGCTTTCTTT

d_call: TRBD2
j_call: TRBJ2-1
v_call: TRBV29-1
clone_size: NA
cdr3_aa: CSVEVLAGGEQFF
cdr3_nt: TGCAGCGTTGAAGTCCTAGCGGGAGGCGAGCAGTTCTTC

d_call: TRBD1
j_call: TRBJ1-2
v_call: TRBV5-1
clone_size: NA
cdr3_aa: CASSLRQGDWYTF
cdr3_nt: TGCGCCAGCAGCTTGCGACAGGGGGATTGGTACACCTTC

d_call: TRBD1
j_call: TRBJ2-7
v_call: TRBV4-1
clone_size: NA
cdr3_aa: CASSQDPGGYEQYF
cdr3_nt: TGCGCCAGCAGCCAAGATCCAGGGGGATACGAGCAGTACTTC

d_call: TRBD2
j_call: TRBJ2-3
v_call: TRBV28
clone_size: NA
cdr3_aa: CASSLPGLAGATDTQYF
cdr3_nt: TGTGCCAGCAGTTTACCTGGGTTAGCGGGAGCAACAGATACGCAGTATTTT

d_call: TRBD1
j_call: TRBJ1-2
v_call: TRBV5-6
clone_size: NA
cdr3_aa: CASRITGGKGYTF
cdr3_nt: TGTGCCAGCAGGATTACAGGGGGTAAAGGCTACACCTTC

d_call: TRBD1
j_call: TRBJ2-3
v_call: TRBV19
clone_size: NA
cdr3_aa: CASSTRTGTGDTQYF
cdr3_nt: TGTGCCAGTAGTACCCGGACAGGGACGGGAGATACGCAGTATTTT

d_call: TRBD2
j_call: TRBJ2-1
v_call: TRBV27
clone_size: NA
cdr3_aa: CASSLIAGASYNEQFF
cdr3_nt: TGTGCCAGCAGTTTAATAGCGGGAGCGTCCTACAATGAGCAGTTCTTC

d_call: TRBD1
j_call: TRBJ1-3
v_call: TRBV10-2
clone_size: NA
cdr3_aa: CASRETTGAYRNTIYF
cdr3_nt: TGCGCCAGCAGGGAAACTACAGGGGCCTACCGAAACACCATATATTTT

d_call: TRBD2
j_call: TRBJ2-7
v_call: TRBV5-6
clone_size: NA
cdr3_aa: CASSFPQRAGGIYEQYF
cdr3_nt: TGTGCCAGCAGCTTCCCCCAACGAGCGGGAGGGATATACGAGCAGTACTTC

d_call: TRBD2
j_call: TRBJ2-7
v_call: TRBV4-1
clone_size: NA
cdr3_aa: CASSQVGAGGGYEQYF
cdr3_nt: TGCGCCAGCAGCCAAGTCGGAGCGGGGGGCGGCTACGAGCAGTACTTC

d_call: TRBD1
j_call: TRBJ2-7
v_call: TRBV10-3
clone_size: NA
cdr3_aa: CAISLGTGVTYEQYF
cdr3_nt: TGTGCCATCAGTTTAGGGACAGGGGTAACCTACGAGCAGTACTTC

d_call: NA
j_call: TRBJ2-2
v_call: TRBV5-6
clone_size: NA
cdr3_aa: CASTEQGRDTGELFF
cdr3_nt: TGTGCCAGCACAGAACAGGGTCGGGACACCGGGGAGCTGTTTTTT